Listed here are 31 T cell receptor beta chains from one sample, sequenced in a study of blood T cell repertoires in COVID-19. Libraries were prepared by immunoSEQ multiplex PCR; TCRdb keeps only in-frame clonotypes and omits some of them. The sample lists about 180,000 clones, under 90% occurring once. Sequenced input: peripheral blood. The source is a person aged 70 to 85 with COVID-19, enrolled during active disease.

The chain combines TRBV3-1 (or the pseudogene TRBV3-2) with TRBJ1-1; D not resolved. Germline V gives CDR1 LGHDT, CDR2 YNNKEL (reference sequence). The CDR3 has 14 amino acids. V lost 4 bases to trimming and J lost 0 bases, with 9 bases between them. Here the CDR3 DNA reads TGTGCCAGCAGCCTGCTCAGATTGAACACTGAAGCTTTCTTT. It encodes CASSLLRLNTEAFF.

V usage is TRBV7-2 and J usage is TRBJ2-5; a possible D gene is TRBD2 (5 bases). Germline V gene lookup returns CDR1 SGHTA and CDR2 FQGNSA. The germline V and J ends were trimmed by 6 bases and 1 base, with 15 bases remaining between them. The CDR3 consists of 15 residues. The CDR3 protein is CASRLLGSAQETQYF. In DNA, the CDR3 is TGTGCCAGCAGGCTCCTGGGTAGCGCCCAAGAGACCCAGTACTTC.

This chain connects TRBV7-8 to TRBJ2-4, with TRBD1 as a possible D gene (6 bases). Germline V CDR1 and CDR2: SGHVS, FQNEAQ. V shed 2 bases and J shed 4 bases, with 24 bases lying between them. The CDR3 has 19 residues. CDR3 protein: CASSLSLWTATQTKNIQYF. The CDR3 bases are TGTGCCAGCAGCTTATCGCTTTGGACAGCAACACAAACGAAAAACATTCAGTACTTC.

This sequence joins TRBV13 and TRBJ1-1; the D gene is possibly TRBD1 (5 bases). Between the trimmed V and J ends, which lost 1 base and 8 bases, there was a span of 14 bases. The length of the CDR3 is 14 residues. Germline CDR1 is PRHDT and CDR2 is FYEKMQ (reference sequence). The CDR3 region has the DNA TGTGCCAGCAGCTTAGTTGGGGCCCCCACCGAAGCTTTCTTT. Encoded protein: CASSLVGAPTEAFF.

V is TRBV18 and J is TRBJ2-7; TRBD1 matches at 7 bases. The V and J ends lost 4 bases and 5 bases, in that order; junction bases with no gene match: 11. The CDR3 loop spans 15 amino acids. Germline lookup yields CDR1 KGHSH and CDR2 LQKENI. The DNA of the CDR3 is TGTGCCAGCTCACTTAACGGACAGGCAGCGAACGAGCAGTACTTC. Its translation is CASSLNGQAANEQYF.

Written as DNA, the CDR3 is TGTGCCAGCAGCTTAGTAAGGGACAGTCGGGGCTACACCTTC. As protein: CASSLVRDSRGYTF. The rearrangement links TRBV7-2 to TRBJ1-2; TRBD1 agrees at 7 bases. This CDR3 contains 14 residues. Germline V lookup: CDR1 SGHTA, CDR2 FQGNSA. With 1 base clipped from V and 8 bases from J, the junction kept 7 bases outside the gene matches.

The chain joins TRBV7-3 to TRBJ2-3; D is ambiguous. CDR3 size: 12 residues. The V gene lost 5 bases and the J gene lost 4 bases, with 7 bases spanning the gap. Looked up from germline, CDR1 is SGHTA and CDR2 is FQGTGA. CDR3 sequence: CASSIYPDTQYF. In DNA form, the CDR3 reads TGTGCCAGCAGCATCTACCCAGATACGCAGTATTTT.

The chain employs TRBV11-2 and TRBJ1-1; D not resolved. The length of the CDR3 is 18 residues. V was cut by 1 base and J by 3 bases, with 21 bases left in between. CDR1 and CDR2 from the germline V gene are SGHAT and FQNNGV. Here the CDR3 reads CASSLGVYSSIKDTEAFF. The CDR3 DNA reads as TGTGCCAGCAGCTTAGGAGTATATTCTTCGATAAAAGACACTGAAGCTTTCTTT.

The J gene is TRBJ1-6, the V gene TRBV27, with D perhaps matching TRBD1 (5 bases). Trimming shortened V by 9 bases and J by 0 bases, and 21 bases separated the two germline ends. Germline V gives CDR1 MNHEY, CDR2 SMNVEV (reference sequence). CDR3 length equals 18 residues. The DNA for the CDR3 is TGTGCCAGTTCTCGACCAGGGCAGTCCAGCTCCTATAATTCACCCCTCCACTTT. Its protein product is CASSRPGQSSSYNSPLHF.

This clone was counted a single time. The chain is built from TRBV15 and TRBJ2-7; D not resolved. Germline CDR1 LNHNV, CDR2 YYDKDF (reference sequence). V lost 0 bases, J lost 3 bases, and 6 bases lay in between. The CDR3 length is 13 residues. The CDR3 DNA follows: TGTGCCACCAGCAGAGACCGGGTCTACGAGCAGTACTTC. Its protein is CATSRDRVYEQYF.

The chain has TRBV7-2 and TRBJ2-3; a weak D match, TRBD1 (6 bases). Germline loops: CDR1 SGHTA, CDR2 FQGNSA. This CDR3 is 14 amino acids long. Deletions cut 7 bases from V and 6 bases from J, with 17 bases between. Written as DNA, the CDR3 is TGTGCCAGCATTCTGGGGGCCAGCTCGGATACGCAGTATTTT. This codes for CASILGASSDTQYF.

J is TRBJ2-2 and V is TRBV6-6; 8 nucleotides agree with TRBD1. This CDR3 region has 15 residues. J was trimmed by 6 bases and V by 7 bases; bases with no gene match: 10. Germline CDR1 and CDR2: MNHNY and SVGAGI (reference sequence). As DNA, the CDR3 is TGTGCCAGCATCCGGGGACAGGAGAAGTCCGGGGAGCTGTTTTTT. This encodes CASIRGQEKSGELFF.

The rearrangement links TRBV5-4 to TRBJ2-7, with D perhaps matching TRBD2 (5 bases). Germline V gene data show CDR1 as SGHNT and CDR2 as YYREEE (reference sequence). There are 16 residues in the CDR3. V gave up 0 bases and J gave up 1 base, with 14 bases separating them. The CDR3 coding sequence is TGTGCCAGCAGCTTGGCCAGCGGAGCTGATTCCTACGAGCAGTACTTC. This translates into CASSLASGADSYEQYF.

The V and J genes are TRBV4-1 and TRBJ2-7, with TRBD2 as a possible D gene (7 bases). V gave up 7 bases and J gave up 5 bases, with 21 bases separating them. The CDR3 totals 15 residues. Germline CDR1 is MGHRA and CDR2 is YSYEKL. The CDR3 bases are TGCGCCAGCACTCCCAGGGGAGGGAGGGACAACGAGCAGTACTTC. Protein: CASTPRGGRDNEQYF.

In its sample, this clone was seen once. This chain joins TRBV5-1 and TRBJ2-6; D is unclear. Trimming stripped 3 bases from V and 0 bases from J, with 7 bases between. The CDR3 runs to 15 residues. The germline gives CDR1 SGHRS, CDR2 YFSETQ. CDR3 amino acids: CASSYGGSGANVLTF. CDR3 coding DNA: TGCGCCAGCAGCTACGGCGGCTCTGGGGCCAACGTCCTGACTTTC.

Only a few counts were recorded for this clone. V gene TRBV12-3 or TRBV12-4 combines with J gene TRBJ1-2, with no clear D. This CDR3 contains 13 residues. Trimming took off 6 bases at V and 4 bases at J, with 12 bases between the two ends. The CDR3 sequence is CASSPEQVYGYTF. For the CDR3, the DNA is TGTGCCAGCAGCCCCGAACAAGTCTATGGCTACACCTTC.

The chain couples TRBV7-3 to TRBJ2-6, with 7 bases that match TRBD1. CDR1 and CDR2 (germline): SGHTA, FQGTGA. The CDR3 has 18 amino acids. The junction had 10 bases not matched to a gene; V was cut back by 5 bases and J by 0 bases. CDR3 region: CASSPLRQGISGANVLTF. The CDR3 region has the DNA TGTGCCAGCAGCCCTTTAAGACAGGGTATCTCTGGGGCCAACGTCCTGACTTTC.

The CDR3 region has the DNA TGTGCCACCAGCAGCTACAGGGATCAGCCCCAGCATTTT. Residues: CATSSYRDQPQHF. This chain uses TRBV15 with TRBJ1-5, with a weak D call TRBD1 (6 bases). Germline loops: CDR1 LNHNV, CDR2 YYDKDF (reference sequence). Trimming cost V 3 bases and J 5 bases, with 8 bases left between them. The CDR3 has 13 residues. Full variable domain (remainder filled in from reference TRBV15 and TRBJ1-5): DAMVIQNPRYQVTQFGKPVTLSCSQTLNHNVMYWYQQKSSQAPKLLFHYYDKDFNNEADTPDNFQSRRPNTSFCFLDIRSPGLGDTAMYLCATSSYRDQPQHFGDGTRLSIL.

This clone occurred a few times. V is TRBV7-9 and J is TRBJ1-6; D is perhaps TRBD1 (6 bases). Trimming stripped 1 base from V and 7 bases from J, with 14 bases between. Per germline, CDR1 SEHNR and CDR2 FQNEAQ (reference sequence). The CDR3 is made up of 16 amino acids. CDR3 sequence (DNA): TGTGCCAGCAGCTTAGGAACAGGGACACTCAATTCACCCCTCCACTTT. Protein: CASSLGTGTLNSPLHF.

The V call is TRBV18, the J call TRBJ1-2, with no clear D. V gave up 5 bases and J gave up 6 bases, with 13 bases separating them. This CDR3 is built from 13 residues. CDR1 KGHSH and CDR2 LQKENI come from the germline V gene. CDR3 in amino acids: CASSRSGKNGYTF. In DNA form, the CDR3 reads TGTGCCAGCTCAAGGTCGGGAAAGAATGGCTACACCTTC.

This clone has only one observation. V is TRBV7-2 and J is TRBJ1-5; D remains unclear. This CDR3 is 14 amino acids long. Per the germline V gene, CDR1 is SGHTA and CDR2 is FQGNSA. Trimming cost V 3 bases and J 6 bases, with 12 bases left between them. The DNA for the CDR3 is TGTGCCAGCAGCTTCCAGCGGGGTAGTCAGCCCCAGCATTTT. This encodes CASSFQRGSQPQHF.

The V and J genes are TRBV4-3 and TRBJ2-2; D might be TRBD2 (6 bases). The germline V gene has CDR1 LGHNA and CDR2 YSLEER. The ends were cut back, 0 bases at V and 2 bases at J, with 19 bases in the middle. The CDR3 is 19 amino acids. The CDR3 spells CASSQDWGGAVVNTGELFF. CDR3 sequence (DNA): TGCGCCAGCAGCCAAGATTGGGGAGGAGCGGTGGTAAACACCGGGGAGCTGTTTTTT.

The chain employs TRBV2 and TRBJ2-7; D might be TRBD1 (6 bases). The CDR3 is 15 amino acids. The germline V gene encodes CDR1 SNHLY and CDR2 FYNNEI. Trimming removed 6 bases from V and 1 base from J, with 16 bases in between. The CDR3 sequence is CASRPTGRQSYEQYF. CDR3 bases: TGTGCCAGCAGACCGACAGGCCGGCAATCCTACGAGCAGTACTTC.

The chain joins TRBV11-2 to TRBJ2-2; 7 bases map to TRBD1. The CDR3 is 16 residues long. After removal of 3 bases from V and 3 bases from J, the junction contained 7 bases not matched to a gene. Germline V lookup: CDR1 SGHAT, CDR2 FQNNGV. Written as DNA, the CDR3 is TGTGCCAGCAGCTTCAGGGGGTTTTTGGACACCGGGGAGCTGTTTTTT. Translating gives CASSFRGFLDTGELFF. The whole variable domain, filled in from reference TRBV11-2 and TRBJ2-2, reads EAGVAQSPRYKIIEKRQSVAFWCNPISGHATLYWYQQILGQGPKLLIQFQNNGVVDDSQLPKDRFSAERLKGVDSTLKIQPAKLEDSAVYLCASSFRGFLDTGELFFGEGSRLTVL.

The chain joins TRBV5-6 to TRBJ1-2; TRBD1 is a possible D gene (6 bases). The CDR3 length is 14 residues. V dropped 3 bases and J dropped 4 bases, with 13 bases sitting between them. Germline V gene data show CDR1 as SGHDT and CDR2 as YYEEEE. The CDR3 here is CASSSRDRPYGYTF. The CDR3 bases are TGTGCCAGCAGCTCCCGCGACAGGCCCTATGGCTACACCTTC.

This rearrangement joins TRBV9 to TRBJ2-1; TRBD2 matches 8 bases. This CDR3 spans 15 amino acids. V lost 2 bases to trimming and J lost 8 bases; unmatched junction nucleotides: 9. Germline V gives CDR1 SGDLS, CDR2 YYNGEE. This chain's CDR3 is CASSVSRGGIDEQFF. As DNA, the CDR3 is TGTGCCAGCAGCGTGTCCCGGGGGGGCATCGATGAGCAGTTCTTC.

Turning to this clone: Different DNA sequences within this sample yield the same CDR3. The chain links TRBV29-1 to TRBJ2-3; 9 nucleotides agree with TRBD1. This CDR3 has 13 residues. Trimming cost V 7 bases and J 3 bases; bases outside gene matches: 5. Germline V lookup: CDR1 SQVTM, CDR2 ANQGSEA. The CDR3 nucleotides read TGCAGCGCTAGACAGGGGGGGACAGATACGCAGTATTTT. Translated: CSARQGGTDTQYF.

The rearrangement links TRBV27 to TRBJ1-1, with D tentatively TRBD1 (6 bases). Per the germline V gene, CDR1 is MNHEY and CDR2 is SMNVEV (reference sequence). Trimming took off 3 bases at V and 0 bases at J, with 14 bases between the two ends. The CDR3 runs 16 residues. For the CDR3, the DNA is TGTGCCAGCAGTTTGGGGGCAGCTTTATTGAACACTGAAGCTTTCTTT. Protein product: CASSLGAALLNTEAFF.

The sample holds one count of this clone. The chain employs TRBV19 and TRBJ2-3; possible D gene TRBD1, 6 bases. This CDR3 spans 16 amino acids. Germline V gene sequence: CDR1 LNHDA, CDR2 SQIVND (reference sequence). Trimming took 3 bases from V and 0 from J, leaving 13 bases between them. The DNA of the CDR3 is TGTGCCAGTAGTATCCGACAGGCTTATAGCACAGATACGCAGTATTTT. Protein: CASSIRQAYSTDTQYF.

This CDR3 reads CSVRSGWSSYEQYF. The CDR3 bases are TGCAGCGTCCGTAGCGGGTGGAGCTCCTACGAGCAGTACTTC. The J gene is TRBJ2-7, the V gene TRBV29-1; 7 nucleotides line up with TRBD2. V was pared by 6 bases and J by 0 bases, with 8 bases of the junction left unmatched. This CDR3 has 14 amino acids. Germline V gene data show CDR1 as SQVTM and CDR2 as ANQGSEA.

The chain couples TRBV5-4 to TRBJ2-5; 12 bases line up with TRBD2. The CDR3 is made up of 17 amino acids. Germline CDR1 and CDR2: SGHNT and YYREEE (reference sequence). V trimming: 4 bases; J trimming: 4 bases; junction bases outside the gene matches: 11. This CDR3 is CASSPPPSGGARETQYF. The CDR3 DNA sequence: TGTGCCAGCAGCCCACCTCCTAGCGGGGGGGCTCGAGAGACCCAGTACTTC.